Listed here are 17 T cell receptor beta chains from one sample, sequenced in a study of tissue T cells after allogeneic stem cell transplantation (dated by TCRdb to between 2021 and 2024). The protocol used for the library was the immunoSEQ multiplex PCR assay. TCRdb obtained this table from immuneACCESS and retained in-frame rearrangements with V and J assigned. These tables miss some clones; where compared with another copy, unresolved V genes account for less than half of the shortfall, and the remainder is unexplained. Recorded for this sample are approximately 5,000 clones; nearly 40% of them occurred a single time. The top ten constitute roughly a quarter of the sample. The intended sense of this specimen's time point label: mouse harvest day 14 after allogeneic transplant. Each mouse graft consisted of 10^7 T-cell-depleted bone marrow cells plus 10^6 splenic CD5+ T cells and was given by tail vein injection.

Material for sequencing was gut tissue. The receptors were sampled from a female BALB/c mouse given C57BL/6 T cells with graft-versus-host disease after an allogeneic hematopoietic cell transplant.

Note on this clone: The gene names given are mouse names. The read terminates 1 residue ahead of where the CDR3 ends, so the germline J gene completes it. The chain combines TRBV12-2 with TRBJ1-4, with D perhaps matching TRBD1 (5 bases). The V end was cut by 6 bases, the J end by 3 bases, with 13 bases between. Germline assignment: CDR1 SGHLS and CDR2 HYDKME. The CDR3 covers 14 residues. CDR3 DNA (partial): TGTGCCAGCAGCTTATGGACACCCAACGAAAGATTATTT. It yields the protein CASSLWTPNERLF. The entire CDR3 reads CASSLWTPNERLFF.

Worth noting for this clone: Germline and genes: mouse. The observed sequence ends 1 residue before the CDR3 terminus, with the missing tail filled in from the germline J gene. The rearrangement links TRBV26 to TRBJ2-3; possibly TRBD1 or TRBD2 for D (5 bases each). The CDR3 sequence is 14 residues long. Germline CDR1 is KGHPV and CDR2 is FQNQEV (reference sequence). Trimming took off 2 bases at V and 0 bases at J, with 6 bases between the two ends. This chain's CDR3 is CASSLGASAETLYF. CDR3 DNA (partial): TGTGCCAGCAGTCTGGGGGCTAGTGCAGAAACGCTGTAT.

Sample share makes this clone medium-sized. Mouse names are used for the genes. The CDR3 extends 1 residue past the end of the read, so its final part is completed from the germline J gene. V gene TRBV20 combines with J gene TRBJ2-7; the match to TRBD2 covers 10 bases. The CDR3 totals 15 residues. V shed 0 bases and J 0 bases; nucleotides not matched to a gene: 2. Germline CDR1 reads GFQATS; CDR2 reads STVNSAI. The CDR3 bases that were read are TGTGGTGCTAGGGAACTGGGGGGGAGCTCCTATGAACAGTAC. The encoded protein is CGARELGGSSYEQY. The whole CDR3 sequence is CGARELGGSSYEQYF.

With regard to this clone: Gene names refer to mouse genes. The sequenced CDR3 bases are TGTGCCTGGAGTCTAGCCCCAGGGAGGGGCTCCGACTACACC. Its protein product is CAWSLAPGRGSDYT. The complete CDR3 protein is CAWSLAPGRGSDYTF. The gene calls are TRBV31 and TRBJ1-2; perhaps TRBD1 as D (5 bases). The CDR3 end lies 1 residue beyond the end of the read and is filled in from the germline J gene. The germline V and J ends were trimmed by 0 bases and 4 bases, with 15 bases remaining between them. This CDR3 contains 15 residues. The germline gives CDR1 GKSSPN, CDR2 SITVG.

Comment on this clone: Mouse names are used for the genes. CDR3 loop: CASSRDWGGAYEQYF. CDR3 bases read: TGTGCCAGCTCCCGGGACTGGGGGGGCGCCTATGAACAGTAC. The chain recombines TRBV12-1 with TRBJ2-7; 14 nucleotides align to TRBD2. The CDR3 end lies 1 residue beyond the end of the read and is filled in from the germline J gene. Germline V CDR1 and CDR2: SGHSN, HYEKVE. The CDR3 runs 15 residues. The ends lost 4 bases at V and 2 bases at J; junction bases unmatched: 3.

To note about this clone: Gene names are the mouse ones. The CDR3 is cut off 1 residue early in the read; its end comes from the germline J gene. The chain uses TRBV4 and TRBJ1-1, with D unclear. Trimming took 5 bases from V and 1 from J, leaving 5 bases between them. Germline-derived CDR1 and CDR2 are LGHDT and YNNKQL (reference sequence). The CDR3 is 12 residues long. The CDR3 bases that were read are TGTGCCAGCAGCCACAGGAACACAGAAGTCTTC. Amino acids: CASSHRNTEVF. The full CDR3 protein reads CASSHRNTEVFF.

In its sample, this clone is medium-sized (0.01 to 0.1%). The listed genes are named as in mouse. The read ends 1 residue early relative to the CDR3; the germline J gene fills the gap. The chain combines TRBV3 with TRBJ2-7, with 7 bases identical to TRBD2. The CDR3 contains 13 residues. Losses at the gene ends were 5 bases for V and 3 bases for J; bases not matched to a gene: 4. CDR1 is SNHLY and CDR2 is FYNGKV in the germline V gene (reference sequence). Incomplete CDR3 DNA: TGTGCCAGCAGCCTCCGGGGGGGCTATGAACAGTAC. Its protein is CASSLRGGYEQY. The whole CDR3 is CASSLRGGYEQYF.

To note about this clone: Genes and germline come from the mouse. The observed sequence ends 1 residue before the CDR3 terminus, with the missing tail filled in from the germline J gene. V and J are TRBV26 and TRBJ2-2; 7 nucleotides line up with TRBD2. This CDR3 region has 15 residues. CDR1 is KGHPV and CDR2 is FQNQEV in the germline V gene (reference sequence). J was trimmed by 4 bases and V by 3 bases; bases with no gene match: 5. The part of the CDR3 DNA that was read is TGTGCCAGCAGTCTCCTGGGGGAAGGCACCGGGCAGCTCTAC. Its translation is CASSLLGEGTGQLY. The entire CDR3 reads CASSLLGEGTGQLYF.

In the case of this clone: The listed genes are named as in mouse. The CDR3 end is not reached by the read, which stops 1 residue before it; the germline J gene fills it in. The chain uses TRBV23 and TRBJ2-2; the tabulated D call, TRBD1, remains unverified against the DNA. The CDR3 spans 14 residues. Germline CDR1 KGHTA, CDR2 FQNQQP. CDR3 bases read: TGCTCCAGCAGTGGGGACATAAACACCGGGCAGCTCTAC. Amino acid sequence: CSSSGDINTGQLY. The whole CDR3 protein is CSSSGDINTGQLYF.

This clone is labeled as medium-sized. Mouse gene names apply. The read comes to an end 1 residue before the CDR3 does, leaving the germline J gene to fill in the end. This rearrangement joins TRBV26 to TRBJ2-7, with 11 nucleotides matching TRBD2. The CDR3 contains 14 residues. Germline CDR1 KGHPV, CDR2 FQNQEV (reference sequence). V lost 3 bases, J lost 6 bases, and 4 bases stayed unmatched. The sequenced CDR3 bases are TGTGCCAGCAGTCTTACTGGGGGGGCGCGTGAACAGTAC. This translates into CASSLTGGAREQY. The full CDR3 is CASSLTGGAREQYF.

Comments on this clone: The listed genes are named as in mouse. From the germline J gene comes the end of the CDR3, since the read stops 1 residue before it. The V gene is TRBV12-2, the J gene TRBJ1-4, with D unresolved. Trimming took 4 bases from V and 4 from J, leaving 9 bases between them. Germline V gene lookup returns CDR1 SGHLS and CDR2 HYDKME. This CDR3 spans 13 amino acids. The sequenced part of the CDR3 DNA is TGTGCCAGCTCCCCGACGGTCAACGAAAGATTATTT. Its protein product is CASSPTVNERLF. The whole CDR3 sequence is CASSPTVNERLFF.

Of note for this clone: Gene and germline names: mouse. Sequencing ends 1 residue short of the CDR3 end; the germline J gene provides the rest. The chain has TRBV26 and TRBJ2-5; D gene ambiguous. With 2 bases removed from V and 2 bases from J, the gap between germline ends came to 5 bases. Germline lookup yields CDR1 KGHPV and CDR2 FQNQEV (reference sequence). The CDR3 spans 13 residues. The CDR3 sequence: CASSLSPQDTQYF. The covered CDR3 bases are TGTGCCAGCAGTCTGAGCCCCCAAGACACCCAGTAC. Full variable domain (outside the CDR3, taken from reference TRBV26 and TRBJ2-5): NSKVIQTPRYLVKGQGQKAKMRCIPEKGHPVVFWYQQNKNNEFKFLINFQNQEVLQQIDMTEKRFSAECPSNSPCSLEIQSSEAGDSALYLCASSLSPQDTQYFGPGTRLLVL.

In regard to this clone: Gene names follow the mouse nomenclature. From the germline J gene comes the end of the CDR3, since the read stops 1 residue before it. Other DNA sequences in the sample encode the same CDR3. This chain uses TRBV13-1 with TRBJ1-3; D perhaps matches TRBD1 (6 bases). Germline values: CDR1 NSHNY, CDR2 SYGAGN. The CDR3 loop spans 11 amino acids. Trimming shortened V by 5 bases and J by 9 bases, and 9 bases separated the two germline ends. The part of the CDR3 DNA that was read is TGTGCCAGCAGGAACAGGGTTACGCTCTAT. Protein: CASRNRVTLY. The whole CDR3 protein reads CASRNRVTLYF.

Notes on this clone: Gene and germline names: mouse. The read stops 1 residue short of the end of the CDR3; the missing end is completed from the germline J gene. The chain recombines TRBV3 with TRBJ2-2; TRBD2 matches at 8 bases. Germline CDR1 reads SNHLY; CDR2 reads FYNGKV (reference sequence). The CDR3 consists of 14 residues. Germline trimming cut 3 bases from V and 3 bases from J; bases unmatched to any gene: 0. The CDR3 reads CASSFWGDTGQLYF. The part of the CDR3 DNA that was read is TGTGCCAGCAGCTTCTGGGGGGACACCGGGCAGCTCTAC.

As concerns this clone: Gene names refer to mouse genes. The read ends 1 residue shy of where the CDR3 ends; the end is completed using the germline J gene. The genes are TRBV26 and TRBJ1-1, with D possibly being TRBD1 (5 bases). Germline lookup yields CDR1 KGHPV and CDR2 FQNQEV (reference sequence). Trimming stripped 2 bases from V and 0 bases from J, with 7 bases between. The CDR3 is 14 amino acids. The CDR3 DNA, read in part, is TGTGCCAGCAGTCTGGCGGGGCCAAACACAGAAGTCTTC. It codes for CASSLAGPNTEVF. The full CDR3 sequence reads CASSLAGPNTEVFF.

Concerning this clone: The gene symbols are mouse symbols. The CDR3 is cut off 1 residue early in the read; its end comes from the germline J gene. This chain connects TRBV26 to TRBJ1-3; perhaps TRBD1 as D (6 bases). This CDR3 has 14 amino acids. The V gene's germline CDR1 is KGHPV and CDR2 FQNQEV (reference sequence). The V end was cut by 8 bases, the J end by 0 bases, with 11 bases between. The chain's CDR3 is CASLQGNSGNTLYF. Partial CDR3 DNA: TGTGCCAGCCTTCAGGGGAATTCTGGAAATACGCTCTAT.

Comments on this clone: Germline and genes: mouse. The CDR3 end is not reached by the read, which stops 1 residue before it; the germline J gene fills it in. The V and J genes are TRBV16 and TRBJ2-4; TRBD2 agrees at 8 bases. Losses at the gene ends were 2 bases for V and 0 bases for J; bases not matched to a gene: 1. The CDR3 spans 15 residues. Per germline, CDR1 SGHSA and CDR2 FRNQAP. Partial CDR3 DNA: TGTGCAAGCAGCTTAACTGGGGGTAGTCAAAACACCTTGTAC. Protein sequence: CASSLTGGSQNTLY. Given in full, the CDR3 is CASSLTGGSQNTLYF.